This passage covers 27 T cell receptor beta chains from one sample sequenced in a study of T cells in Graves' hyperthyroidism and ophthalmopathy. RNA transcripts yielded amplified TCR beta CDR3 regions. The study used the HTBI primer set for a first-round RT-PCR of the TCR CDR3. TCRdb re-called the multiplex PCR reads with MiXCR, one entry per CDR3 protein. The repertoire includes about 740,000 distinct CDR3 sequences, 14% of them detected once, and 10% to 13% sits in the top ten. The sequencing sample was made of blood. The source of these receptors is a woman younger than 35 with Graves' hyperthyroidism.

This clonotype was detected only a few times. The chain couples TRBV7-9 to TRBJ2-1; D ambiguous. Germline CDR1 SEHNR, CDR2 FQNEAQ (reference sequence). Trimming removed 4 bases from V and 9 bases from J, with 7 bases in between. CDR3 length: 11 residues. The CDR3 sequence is CASSSPGEQFF. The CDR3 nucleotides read TGTGCCAGCAGCTCCCCGGGTGAGCAGTTCTTC.

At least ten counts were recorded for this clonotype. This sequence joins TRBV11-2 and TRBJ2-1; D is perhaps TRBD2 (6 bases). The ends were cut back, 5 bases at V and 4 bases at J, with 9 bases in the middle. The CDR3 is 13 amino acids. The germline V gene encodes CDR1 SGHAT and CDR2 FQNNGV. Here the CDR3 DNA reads TGTGCCAGCAGCATCGGGACTTACAATGAGCAGTTCTTC. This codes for CASSIGTYNEQFF.

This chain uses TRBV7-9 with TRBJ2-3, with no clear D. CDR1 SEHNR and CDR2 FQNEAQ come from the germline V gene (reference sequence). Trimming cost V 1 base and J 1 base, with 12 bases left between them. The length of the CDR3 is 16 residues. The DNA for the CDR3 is TGTGCCAGCAGCTTAGTTCCGGTGGTTGGCACAGATACGCAGTATTTT. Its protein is CASSLVPVVGTDTQYF.

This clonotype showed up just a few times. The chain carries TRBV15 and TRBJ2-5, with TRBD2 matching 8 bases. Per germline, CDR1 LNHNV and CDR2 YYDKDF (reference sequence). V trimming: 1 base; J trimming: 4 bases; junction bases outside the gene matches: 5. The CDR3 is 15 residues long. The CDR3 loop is CATSRGTGGSETQYF. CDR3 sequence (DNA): TGTGCCACCAGCAGAGGTACGGGAGGGTCAGAGACCCAGTACTTC.

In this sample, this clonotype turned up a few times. The CDR3 DNA follows: TGTGCCAGCAGTTACTCCGGACGGACGGGGACCCAGTACTTC. Its protein is CASSYSGRTGTQYF. The V gene is TRBV6-5, the J gene TRBJ2-5; the D is unclear. The ends were cut back, 0 bases at V and 7 bases at J, with 12 bases in the middle. CDR1 and CDR2 (germline): MNHEY, SVGAGI. The CDR3 runs 14 residues.

The CDR3 loop is CASSISTTYNEQFF. The CDR3 DNA follows: TGTGCCAGTAGTATAAGTACAACTTACAATGAGCAGTTCTTC. The gene calls are TRBV19 and TRBJ2-1, with no clear D. The CDR3 contains 14 residues. The V gene's germline CDR1 is LNHDA and CDR2 SQIVND (reference sequence). V was pared by 2 bases and J by 4 bases, with 9 bases between.

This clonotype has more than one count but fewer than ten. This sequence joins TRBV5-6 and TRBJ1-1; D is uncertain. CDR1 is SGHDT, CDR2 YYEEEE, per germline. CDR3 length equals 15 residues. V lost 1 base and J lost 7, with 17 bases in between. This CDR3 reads CASSLLTRTVGEAFF. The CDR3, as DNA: TGTGCCAGCAGCTTGTTGACTAGGACGGTGGGTGAAGCTTTCTTT. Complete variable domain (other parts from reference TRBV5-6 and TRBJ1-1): DAGVTQSPTHLIKTRGQQVTLRCSPKSGHDTVSWYQQALGQGPQFIFQYYEEEERQRGNFPDRFSGHQFPNYSSELNVNALLLGDSALYLCASSLLTRTVGEAFFGQGTRLTVV.

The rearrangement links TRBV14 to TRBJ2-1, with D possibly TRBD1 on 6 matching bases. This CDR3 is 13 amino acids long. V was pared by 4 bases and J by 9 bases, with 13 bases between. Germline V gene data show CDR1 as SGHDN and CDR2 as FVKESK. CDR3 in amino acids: CASSLDRYSEQFF. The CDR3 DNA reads TGTGCCAGCAGCCTCGACAGGTATAGTGAGCAGTTCTTC.

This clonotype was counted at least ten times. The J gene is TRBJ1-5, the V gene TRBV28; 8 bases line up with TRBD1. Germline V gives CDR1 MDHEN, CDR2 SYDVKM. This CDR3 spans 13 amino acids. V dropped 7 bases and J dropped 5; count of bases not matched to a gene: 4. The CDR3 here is CASTIQGDQPQHF. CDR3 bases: TGTGCCAGCACAATACAGGGGGATCAGCCCCAGCATTTT.

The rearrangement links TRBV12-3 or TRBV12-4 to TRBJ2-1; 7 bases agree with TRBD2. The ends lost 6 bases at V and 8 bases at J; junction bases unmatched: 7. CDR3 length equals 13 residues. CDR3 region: CASRVAGWDEQFF. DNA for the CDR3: TGTGCCAGCAGGGTAGCGGGCTGGGATGAGCAGTTCTTC.

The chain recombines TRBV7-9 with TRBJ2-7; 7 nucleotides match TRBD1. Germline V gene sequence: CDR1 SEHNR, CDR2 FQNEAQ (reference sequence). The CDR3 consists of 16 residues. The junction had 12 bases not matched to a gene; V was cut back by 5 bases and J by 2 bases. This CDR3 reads CASSLLPRDRPYEQYF. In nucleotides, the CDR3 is TGTGCCAGCAGCCTCCTACCCCGGGACAGACCCTACGAGCAGTACTTC.

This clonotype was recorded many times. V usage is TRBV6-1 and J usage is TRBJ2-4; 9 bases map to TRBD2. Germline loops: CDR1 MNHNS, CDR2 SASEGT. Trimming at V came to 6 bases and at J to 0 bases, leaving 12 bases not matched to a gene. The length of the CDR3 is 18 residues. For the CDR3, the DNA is TGTGCCAGCAGAGCACTAAATCTAGCGGGGATAGCCAAAAACATTCAGTACTTC. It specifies CASRALNLAGIAKNIQYF.

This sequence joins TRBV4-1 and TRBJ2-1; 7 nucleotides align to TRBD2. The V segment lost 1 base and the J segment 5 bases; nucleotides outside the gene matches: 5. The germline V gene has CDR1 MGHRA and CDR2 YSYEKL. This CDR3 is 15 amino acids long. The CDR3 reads CASSQGSLANNEQFF. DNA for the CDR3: TGCGCCAGCAGCCAAGGGTCACTAGCGAACAATGAGCAGTTCTTC.

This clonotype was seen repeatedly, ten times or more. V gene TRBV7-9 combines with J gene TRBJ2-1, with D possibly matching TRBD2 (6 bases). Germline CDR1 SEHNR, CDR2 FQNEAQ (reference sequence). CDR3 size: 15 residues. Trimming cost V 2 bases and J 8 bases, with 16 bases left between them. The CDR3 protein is CASSLSVGGSDEQFF. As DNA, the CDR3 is TGTGCCAGCAGCTTAAGTGTGGGAGGAAGCGATGAGCAGTTCTTC. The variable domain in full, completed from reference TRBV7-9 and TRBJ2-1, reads DTGVSQNPRHKITKRGQNVTFRCDPISEHNRLYWYRQTLGQGPEFLTYFQNEAQLEKSRLLSDRFSAERPKGSFSTLEIQRTEQGDSAMYLCASSLSVGGSDEQFFGPGTRLTVL.

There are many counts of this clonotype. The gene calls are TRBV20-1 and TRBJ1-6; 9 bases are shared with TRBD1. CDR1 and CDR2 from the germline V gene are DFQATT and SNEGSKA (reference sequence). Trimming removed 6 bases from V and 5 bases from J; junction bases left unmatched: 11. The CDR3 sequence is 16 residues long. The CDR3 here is CSAGSGTGRHNSPLHF. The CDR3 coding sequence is TGCAGTGCCGGGTCGGGGACAGGGCGACATAATTCACCCCTCCACTTT.

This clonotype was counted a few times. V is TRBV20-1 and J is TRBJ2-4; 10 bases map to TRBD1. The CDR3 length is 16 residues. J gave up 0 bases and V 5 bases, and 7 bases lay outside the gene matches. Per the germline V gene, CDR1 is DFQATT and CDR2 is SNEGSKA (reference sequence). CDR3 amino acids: CSADGTGAIAKNIQYF. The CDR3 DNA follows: TGCAGTGCTGATGGGACAGGGGCCATAGCCAAAAACATTCAGTACTTC.

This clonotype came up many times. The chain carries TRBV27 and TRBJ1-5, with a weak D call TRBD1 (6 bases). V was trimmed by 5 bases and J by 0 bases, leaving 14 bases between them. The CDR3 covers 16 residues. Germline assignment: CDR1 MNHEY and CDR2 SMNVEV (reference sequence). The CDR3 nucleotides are TGTGCCAGCAGTGCGACAGGACCTTATAGCAATCAGCCCCAGCATTTT. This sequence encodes CASSATGPYSNQPQHF.

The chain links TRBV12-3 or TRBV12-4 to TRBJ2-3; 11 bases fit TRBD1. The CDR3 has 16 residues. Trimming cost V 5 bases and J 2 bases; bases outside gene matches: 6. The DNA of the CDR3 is TGTGCCAGCAGTACCCGGGGACAGGGGGACACAGATACGCAGTATTTT. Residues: CASSTRGQGDTDTQYF.

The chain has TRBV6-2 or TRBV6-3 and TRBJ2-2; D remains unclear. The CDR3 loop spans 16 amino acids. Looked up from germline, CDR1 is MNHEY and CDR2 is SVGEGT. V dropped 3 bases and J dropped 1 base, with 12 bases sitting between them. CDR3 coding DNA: TGTGCCAGCAGTTATAGGAGCAAAATGAACACCGGGGAGCTGTTTTTT. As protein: CASSYRSKMNTGELFF.

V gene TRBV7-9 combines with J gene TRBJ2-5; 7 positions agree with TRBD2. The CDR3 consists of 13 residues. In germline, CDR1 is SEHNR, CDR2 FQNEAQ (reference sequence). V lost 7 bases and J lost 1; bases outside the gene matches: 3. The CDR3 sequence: CASKRTSQETQYF. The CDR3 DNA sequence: TGTGCCAGCAAAAGGACTAGCCAAGAGACCCAGTACTTC. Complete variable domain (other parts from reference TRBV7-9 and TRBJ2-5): DTGVSQNPRHKITKRGQNVTFRCDPISEHNRLYWYRQTLGQGPEFLTYFQNEAQLEKSRLLSDRFSAERPKGSFSTLEIQRTEQGDSAMYLCASKRTSQETQYFGPGTRLLVL.

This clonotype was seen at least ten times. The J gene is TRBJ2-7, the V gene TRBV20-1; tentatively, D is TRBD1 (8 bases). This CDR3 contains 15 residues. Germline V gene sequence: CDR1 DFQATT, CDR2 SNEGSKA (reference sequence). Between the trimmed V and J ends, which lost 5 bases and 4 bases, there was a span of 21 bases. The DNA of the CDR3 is TGCAGTGCTCCACTAGACAACAGGGGGGGATACGAGCAGTACTTC. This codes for CSAPLDNRGGYEQYF.

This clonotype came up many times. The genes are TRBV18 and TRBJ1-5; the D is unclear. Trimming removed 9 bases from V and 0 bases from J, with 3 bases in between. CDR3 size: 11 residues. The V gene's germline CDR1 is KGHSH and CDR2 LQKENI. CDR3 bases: TGTGCCAGATATAGCAATCAGCCCCAGCATTTT. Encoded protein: CARYSNQPQHF.

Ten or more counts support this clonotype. The DNA of the CDR3 is TGTGCCAGCAGCTTATTCGCAGGGGGCGGATCCGCCTACGAGCAGTACTTC. Encoded protein: CASSLFAGGGSAYEQYF. The chain recombines TRBV11-2 with TRBJ2-7; 8 positions agree with TRBD1. V was pared by 2 bases and J by 2 bases, with 11 bases of the junction left unmatched. This CDR3 has 17 amino acids. The germline V gene encodes CDR1 SGHAT and CDR2 FQNNGV.

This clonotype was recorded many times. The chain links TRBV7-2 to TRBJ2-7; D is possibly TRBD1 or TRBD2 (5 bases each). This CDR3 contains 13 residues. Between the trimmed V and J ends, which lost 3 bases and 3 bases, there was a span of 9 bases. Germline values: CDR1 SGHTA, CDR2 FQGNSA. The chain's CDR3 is CASSLGTFYEQYF. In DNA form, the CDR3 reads TGTGCCAGCAGCTTGGGGACCTTCTACGAGCAGTACTTC.

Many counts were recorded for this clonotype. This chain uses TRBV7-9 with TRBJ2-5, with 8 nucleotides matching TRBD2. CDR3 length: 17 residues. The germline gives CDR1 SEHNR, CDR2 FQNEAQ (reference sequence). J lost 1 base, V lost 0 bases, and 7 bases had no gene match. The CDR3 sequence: CASSLARGAHGQETQYF. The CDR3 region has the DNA TGTGCCAGCAGCTTAGCGCGGGGGGCGCACGGCCAAGAGACCCAGTACTTC. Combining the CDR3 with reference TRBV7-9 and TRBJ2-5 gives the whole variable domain DTGVSQNPRHKITKRGQNVTFRCDPISEHNRLYWYRQTLGQGPEFLTYFQNEAQLEKSRLLSDRFSAERPKGSFSTLEIQRTEQGDSAMYLCASSLARGAHGQETQYFGPGTRLLVL.

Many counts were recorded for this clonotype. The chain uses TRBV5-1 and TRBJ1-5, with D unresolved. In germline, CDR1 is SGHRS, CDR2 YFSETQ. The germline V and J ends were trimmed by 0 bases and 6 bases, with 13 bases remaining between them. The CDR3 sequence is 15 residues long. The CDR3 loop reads CASSLDSLGGQPQHF. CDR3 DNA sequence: TGCGCCAGCAGCTTGGACTCCCTGGGTGGTCAGCCCCAGCATTTT.

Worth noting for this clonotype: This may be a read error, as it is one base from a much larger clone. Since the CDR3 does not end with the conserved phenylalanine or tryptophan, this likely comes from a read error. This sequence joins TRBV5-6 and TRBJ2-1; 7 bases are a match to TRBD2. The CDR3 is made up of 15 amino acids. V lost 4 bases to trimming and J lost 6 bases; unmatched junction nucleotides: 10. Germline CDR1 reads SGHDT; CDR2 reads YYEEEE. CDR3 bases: TGTGCCAGCAGCAGCCGACCCGGGGAGGGCAATGAGCAGTTCCTC. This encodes CASSSRPGEGNEQFL.